Below are 4 T cell receptor beta chains sequenced from a single sample in a study of OX40 agonist ivuxolimab in advanced cancers. The protocol was immunoSEQ multiplex PCR, while the TCRdb copy is restricted to in-frame clones and leaves out a portion. The repertoire consists of 77,000 or so clones, with 87% occurring once and the leading ten covering about 0.52%. Source: CD4+ or CD8+ T cells sorted from blood, taken in a trial of the OX40 agonist ivuxolimab. The receptors shown here come from an adult with an advanced solid tumor such as melanoma, head and neck, liver or kidney cancer.

This clone was counted a single time. This chain uses TRBV18 with TRBJ2-2; tentative D call: TRBD2 (5 bases). Between the trimmed V and J ends, which lost 0 bases and 0 bases, there was a span of 17 bases. This CDR3 is 19 amino acids long. Germline CDR1 is KGHSH and CDR2 is LQKENI. For the CDR3, the DNA is TGTGCCAGCTCACCACCGAATCGGGGAGTTATCGCGAACACCGGGGAGCTGTTTTTT. Amino acids: CASSPPNRGVIANTGELFF.

The chain recombines TRBV18 with TRBJ1-4; 8 bases map to TRBD1. Germline V gene lookup returns CDR1 KGHSH and CDR2 LQKENI. This CDR3 has 15 amino acids. The V segment lost 3 bases and the J segment 4 bases; nucleotides outside the gene matches: 4. The CDR3 spells CASSPTGGNNEKLFF. In DNA form, the CDR3 reads TGTGCCAGCTCACCTACAGGGGGTAATAATGAAAAACTGTTTTTT. The full variable domain, its missing parts supplied by reference TRBV18 and TRBJ1-4, is NAGVMQNPRHLVRRRGQEARLRCSPMKGHSHVYWYRQLPEEGLKFMVYLQKENIIDESGMPKERFSAEFPKEGPSILRIQQVVRGDSAAYFCASSPTGGNNEKLFFGSGTQLSVL.

The chain carries TRBV2 and TRBJ2-3, with a weak D call TRBD1 (5 bases). The ends were cut back, 3 bases at V and 4 bases at J, with 14 bases in the middle. The germline CDR1 and CDR2 sequences are SNHLY and FYNNEI. The CDR3 runs to 15 residues. The CDR3, as DNA: TGTGCCAGCAGTGATCCGGGCAGGGTAGCAGATACGCAGTATTTT. This gives the protein CASSDPGRVADTQYF.

This clone came up once. CDR3 DNA sequence: TGTGCCAGCAGTGAATACGGCGGGACCTACGAGCAGTACTTC. Protein: CASSEYGGTYEQYF. The chain joins TRBV25-1 to TRBJ2-7; D is possibly TRBD2 (6 bases). This CDR3 region has 14 residues. Trimming shortened V by 0 bases and J by 2 bases, and 8 bases separated the two germline ends. In germline, CDR1 is MGHDK, CDR2 SYGVNS.